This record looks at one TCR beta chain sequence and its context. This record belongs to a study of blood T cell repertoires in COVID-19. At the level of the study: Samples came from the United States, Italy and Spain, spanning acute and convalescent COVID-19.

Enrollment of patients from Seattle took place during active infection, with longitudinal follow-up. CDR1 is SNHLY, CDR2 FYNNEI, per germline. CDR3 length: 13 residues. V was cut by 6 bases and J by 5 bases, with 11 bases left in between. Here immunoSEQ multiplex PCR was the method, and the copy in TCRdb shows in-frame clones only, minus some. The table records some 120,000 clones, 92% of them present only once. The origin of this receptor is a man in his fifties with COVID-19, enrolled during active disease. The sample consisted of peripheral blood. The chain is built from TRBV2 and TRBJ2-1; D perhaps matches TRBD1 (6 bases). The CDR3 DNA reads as TGTGCCAGCAGCGGTAACAGGGACAATGAGCAGTTCTTC. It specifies CASSGNRDNEQFF.